This T cell receptor beta chain is from a study of T-cell reconstitution after alpha-beta-depleted transplantation in children. The CDR3 covers 15 residues. Germline V gene data show CDR1 as MNHEY and CDR2 as SVGAGI. The J segment lost 4 bases and the V segment lost 0 bases, leaving 2 bases of the junction unmatched. TCRbeta library preparation incorporated unique molecular identifiers. One entry per CDR3 protein results from TCRdb running MiXCR on the PCR reads. There are 450,000 to 550,000 distinct CDR3 sequences in the sample; more than 9.5% occur only once, and approximately 15% lies in the top ten.

This clonotype was sampled from a female patient under 10 years old who had a stem cell transplant for aplastic anemia, so the T cells may come from the graft donor. This chain links TRBV6-5 with TRBJ2-1, with 8 bases that match TRBD1. Material: PBMCs, mostly from graft donor cells, obtained 180 days after TCRalphabeta/CD19-depleted stem cell transplant. This chain's CDR3 is CASSYSGTGYNEQFF. In DNA form, the CDR3 reads TGTGCCAGCAGTTACTCGGGGACAGGTTACAATGAGCAGTTCTTC.